The 25 T cell receptor beta chains below come from one sample, sequenced in a study of blood T cells in healthy people across ages. Next came a second PCR, run for about 6 to 12 cycles, which used a sample-barcoded 5' primer along with a J-beta primer mix. TCRdb redid the calling of the 5' RACE reads with MiXCR, one entry per CDR3 protein. This table has approximately 810,000 distinct CDR3 sequences, about 36% appearing once. The sequencing input was blood. All receptors come from a man aged 18-30 years in good health.

This clonotype was counted many times. The CDR3 bases are TGTGCCATCAGTGCCCAGACAGGGATCGAGACCCAGTACTTC. This encodes CAISAQTGIETQYF. The rearrangement uses TRBV10-3 and TRBJ2-5; 7 bases are shared with TRBD1. The CDR3 has 14 residues. CDR1 is ENHRY and CDR2 is SYGVKD in the germline V gene. J was trimmed by 5 bases and V by 4 bases; bases with no gene match: 7.

Worth noting for this clonotype: A much larger clonotype is one base distant, so this may be a read error. The CDR3 bases are TGTGCCAGCAGCTTAGAAAAGCGGGGGGTAAACATTCAGTTCTTC. This encodes CASSLEKRGVNIQFF. The chain combines TRBV7-2 with TRBJ2-1; 9 bases fit TRBD2. Losses at the gene ends were 1 base for V and 13 bases for J; bases not matched to a gene: 11. This CDR3 spans 15 amino acids. The germline CDR1 and CDR2 sequences are SGHTA and FQGNSA.

A few counts support this clonotype. The rearrangement joins TRBV12-3 or TRBV12-4 to TRBJ2-5; D gene ambiguous. V was cut by 6 bases and J by 2 bases, with 13 bases left in between. The CDR3 totals 14 residues. The DNA of the CDR3 is TGTGCCAGCAGCCGGAGACATGTTCAAGAGACCCAGTACTTC. Its translation: CASSRRHVQETQYF.

This clonotype was seen a handful of times. The chain recombines TRBV4-3 with TRBJ2-1, with TRBD2 identical over 9 bases. Trimming at V came to 0 bases and at J to 6 bases, leaving 9 bases not matched to a gene. The CDR3 extends over 17 amino acids. From germline, CDR1 is LGHNA and CDR2 YSLEER. Here the CDR3 reads CASSQDRGGGVSNEQFF. The CDR3 bases are TGCGCCAGCAGCCAAGATCGCGGGGGGGGCGTCTCCAATGAGCAGTTCTTC.

On this clonotype itself: The junction departs from the called germline gene at one end, perhaps through a read error. The chain joins TRBV29-1 to TRBJ1-1; D possibly corresponds to TRBD1 (5 bases). The CDR3 totals 12 residues. The germline CDR1 and CDR2 sequences are SQVTM and ANQGSEA. CDR3 sequence reads: CSIDDRNTEAFF. DNA of the CDR3: TGCAGCATTGACGACAGGAACACTGAAGCTTTCTTT.

In DNA form, the CDR3 reads TGTGCCAGCAGCCACCGGACCTTAATGAACACTGAAGCTTTCTTT. Translation: CASSHRTLMNTEAFF. J is TRBJ1-1 and V is TRBV3-1, with D hard to call. The CDR3 is 15 amino acids. V was clipped by 3 bases and J by 0 bases, with 11 bases between them. From germline, CDR1 is LGHDT and CDR2 YNNKEL (reference sequence).

This clonotype was seen only a few times. This rearrangement joins TRBV5-8 to TRBJ2-7, with 7 bases that match TRBD1. CDR1 is SGHTS and CDR2 is YDEGEE in the germline V gene. The ends lost 5 bases at V and 1 base at J; junction bases unmatched: 15. The CDR3 sequence is 17 residues long. Here the CDR3 reads CASRDRDSQKKSYEQYF. The CDR3 coding sequence is TGTGCCAGCAGAGACCGGGACAGCCAAAAGAAATCCTACGAGCAGTACTTC. Complete variable domain (other parts from reference TRBV5-8 and TRBJ2-7): EAGVTQSPTHLIKTRGQQATLRCSPISGHTSVYWYQQALGLGLQFLLWYDEGEERNRGNFPPRFSGRQFPNYSSELNVNALELEDSALYLCASRDRDSQKKSYEQYFGPGTRLTVT.

With regard to this clonotype: Lacking the conserved final phenylalanine or tryptophan, this CDR3 likely reflects a read error. This chain joins TRBV7-9 and TRBJ2-3; D is ambiguous. CDR3 length equals 14 residues. Between the trimmed V and J ends, which lost 1 base and 2 bases, there was a span of 7 bases. In germline, CDR1 is SEHNR, CDR2 FQNEAQ (reference sequence). CDR3: CASSLDTITDTQYC. The CDR3 bases are TGTGCCAGCAGCTTAGACACCATCACAGATACGCAGTATTGT.

As for this clonotype: This could be a read error, since a much larger clone is one nucleotide away. This rearrangement joins TRBV7-2 to TRBJ2-3; D call uncertain. The ends were cut back, 5 bases at V and 1 base at J, with 22 bases in the middle. Germline V CDR1 and CDR2: SGHTA, FQGNSA. The CDR3 runs to 18 residues. This CDR3 reads CASSLKASDTWGTDTQYF. In DNA form, the CDR3 reads TGTGCCAGCAGCCTTAAGGCCTCGGATACGTGGGGCACAGATACGCAGTATTTT.

The CDR3 here is CAIRQAGHEQYF. Here the CDR3 DNA reads TGTGCCATCAGACAAGCGGGCCACGAGCAGTACTTC. This chain joins TRBV10-3 and TRBJ2-7; D is perhaps TRBD2 (6 bases). CDR1 and CDR2 from the germline V gene are ENHRY and SYGVKD. The length of the CDR3 is 12 residues. Trimming pared 6 bases from V and 5 bases from J, leaving 11 bases between.

The V gene is TRBV7-2, the J gene TRBJ2-3, with 7 bases identical to TRBD2. Germline V CDR1 and CDR2: SGHTA, FQGNSA. Unmatched junction bases numbered 8, after V lost 1 base and J lost 1 base. The CDR3 is made up of 17 amino acids. The CDR3 nucleotides are TGTGCCAGCAGCTTAGACCGGCTAGCGGACCGCACAGATACGCAGTATTTT. Protein: CASSLDRLADRTDTQYF.

V usage is TRBV7-2 and J usage is TRBJ2-7; D is possibly TRBD1 (6 bases). Trimming stripped 1 base from V and 2 bases from J, with 15 bases between. CDR3 size: 16 residues. Looked up from germline, CDR1 is SGHTA and CDR2 is FQGNSA. The CDR3 loop reads CASSLGAPTGTYEQYF. CDR3 DNA sequence: TGTGCCAGCAGCTTAGGGGCACCTACAGGGACCTACGAGCAGTACTTC.

This clonotype was seen ten or more times. V is TRBV29-1 and J is TRBJ1-2; D possibly corresponds to TRBD1 (6 bases). Germline loops: CDR1 SQVTM, CDR2 ANQGSEA. The length of the CDR3 is 14 residues. With 6 bases removed from V and 1 base from J, the gap between germline ends came to 15 bases. The CDR3 DNA follows: TGCAGCGTAGACAAAAACAGGGATAACTATGGCTACACCTTC. This translates into CSVDKNRDNYGYTF.

The V call is TRBV28, the J call TRBJ2-5; D gene uncertain. TRBJ2-1 matches the DNA end more closely, so the J call is doubtful. Germline values: CDR1 MDHEN, CDR2 SYDVKM. The CDR3 is 14 amino acids. CDR3 amino acids: CASSLYGSQETQFF. The CDR3 bases are TGTGCCAGCAGTTTATATGGGTCCCAAGAGACCCAGTTCTTC.

The rearrangement links TRBV2 to TRBJ1-2, with D possibly matching TRBD1 (5 bases). Looked up from germline, CDR1 is SNHLY and CDR2 is FYNNEI. V was clipped by 6 bases and J by 4 bases, with 9 bases between them. The CDR3 has 12 residues. The CDR3 reads CASRDNVYGYTF. As DNA, the CDR3 is TGTGCCAGCAGGGACAACGTCTATGGCTACACCTTC.

A word on this clonotype: This may arise from a read error, as a much more abundant clone is one base away. V is TRBV20-1 and J is TRBJ2-7; D is perhaps TRBD1 (6 bases). This CDR3 spans 14 amino acids. Between the trimmed V and J ends, which lost 6 bases and 7 bases, there was a span of 22 bases. Germline V gene lookup returns CDR1 DFQATT and CDR2 SNEGSKA (reference sequence). In DNA form, the CDR3 reads TGCAGTGCCCAACAGGGAAGCCCCTACAATGAGCAGTACTTC. It translates to CSAQQGSPYNEQYF.

This clonotype was picked up many times. This chain joins TRBV4-1 and TRBJ2-5, with D perhaps matching TRBD2 (7 bases). V was clipped by 0 bases and J by 2 bases, with 13 bases between them. The CDR3 spans 16 residues. Germline values: CDR1 MGHRA, CDR2 YSYEKL. The CDR3 reads CASSQEGGGRQETQYF. CDR3 sequence (DNA): TGCGCCAGCAGCCAAGAAGGCGGGGGCCGTCAAGAGACCCAGTACTTC.

The DNA for the CDR3 is TGTGCCAGCAGCTTAGAGGCCTGGGGCACAGATACGCAGTATTTT. It is translated as CASSLEAWGTDTQYF. The chain is built from TRBV5-5 and TRBJ2-3; D not resolved. This CDR3 region has 15 residues. CDR1 is SGHKS and CDR2 is YYEKEE in the germline V gene (reference sequence). V shed 2 bases and J shed 1 base, with 11 bases lying between them.

As to this clonotype: This could be a read error, since a much larger clone is one nucleotide away. The genes are TRBV29-1 and TRBJ2-5; TRBD1 is a possible D gene (5 bases). The V end was cut by 3 bases, the J end by 5 bases, with 13 bases between. Germline V gene sequence: CDR1 SQVTM, CDR2 ANQGSEA. The CDR3 contains 13 residues. The CDR3 sequence is CSVEYRPGETQYF. The CDR3 coding sequence is TGCAGCGTTGAGTACAGGCCTGGGGAGACCCAGTACTTC.

The chain recombines TRBV20-1 with TRBJ1-6; D remains unclear. Germline CDR1 reads DFQATT; CDR2 reads SNEGSKA (reference sequence). Trimming pared 0 bases from V and 2 bases from J, leaving 14 bases between. The CDR3 spans 17 residues. DNA for the CDR3: TGCAGTGCTAGAGACGATCGGGAGAGCCCCTATAATTCACCCCTCCACTTT. This gives the protein CSARDDRESPYNSPLHF.

The sample holds a few counts of this clonotype. The rearrangement uses TRBV2 and TRBJ2-7; D is unclear. Trimming left V 3 bases short and J 2 bases short, with 8 bases between. The CDR3 totals 13 residues. Germline V lookup: CDR1 SNHLY, CDR2 FYNNEI. CDR3 bases: TGTGCCAGCAGTGATGGCAGTCCCTACGAGCAGTACTTC. Its translation is CASSDGSPYEQYF.

This clonotype turned up a few times. The chain recombines TRBV7-2 with TRBJ1-4; possibly TRBD1 for D (6 bases). The V gene lost 5 bases and the J gene lost 0 bases, with 10 bases spanning the gap. This CDR3 comprises 15 residues. Germline CDR1 SGHTA, CDR2 FQGNSA. The CDR3 nucleotides read TGTGCCAGCAGCCCCGACAGGACAACTAATGAAAAACTGTTTTTT. It translates to CASSPDRTTNEKLFF.

This clonotype was seen a handful of times. This may stem from a read error, because a much larger clone lies one nucleotide away. The rearrangement joins TRBV4-3 to TRBJ2-7, with TRBD1 identical over 9 bases. This CDR3 has 13 amino acids. Germline CDR1 and CDR2: LGHNA and YSLEER. After removal of 5 bases from V and 7 bases from J, the junction contained 6 bases not matched to a gene. The DNA of the CDR3 is TGCGCCAGCAGCTCCCACAGGGGGCTAGAGCAGTACTTC. Its protein product is CASSSHRGLEQYF.

This chain links TRBV6-6 with TRBJ2-4; the match to TRBD1 covers 7 bases. V trimming: 10 bases; J trimming: 8 bases; junction bases outside the gene matches: 5. The CDR3 is 11 residues long. Germline V gene lookup returns CDR1 MNHNY and CDR2 SVGAGI (reference sequence). The CDR3 loop is CATDRDHIQYF. DNA of the CDR3: TGTGCCACCGACAGGGATCACATTCAGTACTTC.

This clonotype was observed a handful of times. This rearrangement joins TRBV12-3 or TRBV12-4 to TRBJ2-3, with D perhaps TRBD2 (5 bases). The CDR3 contains 15 residues. V lost 6 bases and J 1 base, leaving 14 bases between the germline ends. The CDR3 bases are TGTGCCAGCAGCCCGACACTCGGGGGCACAGATACGCAGTATTTT. This sequence encodes CASSPTLGGTDTQYF.